The sequence of this T cell receptor (beta chain) was determined in a study of control samples from healthy donors and cancer patients. Sequencing was performed with immunoSEQ multiplex PCR; in TCRdb, only in-frame clones are kept and a portion is missing. The profile shows around 93,000 clones, more than 90% of them singletons. CDR1 and CDR2 from the germline V gene are SNHLY and FYNNEI. This CDR3 contains 15 residues. V was cut by 6 bases and J by 3 bases, with 18 bases left in between. Material: blood. The V and J genes are TRBV2 and TRBJ2-7; D is possibly TRBD1 or TRBD2 (5 bases each). This TCR was recovered from a human donor in good health. The donor label of this sample is uncertain. This CDR3 is CASRGVGESFYEQYF. The CDR3 nucleotides read TGTGCCAGCAGGGGTGTGGGGGAGTCCTTCTACGAGCAGTACTTC.